Shown below are 13 T cell receptor beta chains from a single sample sequenced in a study of T-cell memory formation after mild COVID-19. One entry per CDR3 protein results from TCRdb running MiXCR on the 5' RACE reads. The sample lists 150,000 to 200,000 distinct CDR3 sequences, around 15% seen once, with under 2.5% in the top ten. The specimen sequenced was PBMCs or a T cell subset sorted from them (not recorded which). The source of these receptors is an adult woman who had mild COVID-19 (a few samples of this study predate the infection). Cell type and time point are not known.

The chain has TRBV5-1 and TRBJ1-1; 7 positions agree with TRBD1. This CDR3 has 16 amino acids. Trimming removed 5 bases from V and 2 bases from J; junction bases left unmatched: 12. Germline values: CDR1 SGHRS, CDR2 YFSETQ. The CDR3 is CASSERQGIGNTEAFF. CDR3 in DNA: TGCGCCAGCAGTGAGAGACAGGGTATAGGAAACACTGAAGCTTTCTTT.

This clonotype came up a few times. The chain employs TRBV25-1 and TRBJ2-1, with a tentative D call TRBD2 (5 bases). The CDR3 is 14 amino acids. The germline V gene has CDR1 MGHDK and CDR2 SYGVNS. V was clipped by 7 bases and J by 7 bases, with 17 bases between them. This chain's CDR3 is CASIIPWRVNEQFF. CDR3 nucleotides: TGTGCCAGCATCATTCCCTGGCGGGTTAATGAGCAGTTCTTC.

This clonotype has just a few counts. V usage is TRBV12-3 or TRBV12-4 and J usage is TRBJ1-5, with D perhaps TRBD1 (5 bases). CDR3 size: 16 residues. With 2 bases removed from V and 2 bases from J, the gap between germline ends came to 13 bases. The CDR3 is CASSLYAGVGNQPQHF. In DNA, the CDR3 is TGTGCCAGCAGTTTATACGCGGGGGTGGGCAATCAGCCCCAGCATTTT.

This clonotype was counted only a few times. J is TRBJ2-7 and V is TRBV5-4; tentative D call: TRBD2 (5 bases). Germline CDR1 reads SGHNT; CDR2 reads YYREEE (reference sequence). The CDR3 length is 13 residues. Trimming pared 0 bases from V and 7 bases from J, leaving 11 bases between. In DNA, the CDR3 is TGTGCCAGCAGCTTGGTCGGGGTAGGTGAGCAGTACTTC. The encoded protein is CASSLVGVGEQYF.

This clonotype was counted only a few times. The chain carries TRBV12-3 or TRBV12-4 and TRBJ2-7; no clear D. The CDR3 sequence is 13 residues long. V was cut by 4 bases and J by 5 bases, with 12 bases left in between. CDR3 DNA sequence: TGTGCCAGCAGTTCTGGAAGGAACCACGAGCAGTACTTC. This sequence encodes CASSSGRNHEQYF.

The chain employs TRBV15 and TRBJ2-3; D remains ambiguous. The V gene lost 1 base and the J gene lost 1 base, with 12 bases spanning the gap. Germline values: CDR1 LNHNV, CDR2 YYDKDF (reference sequence). This CDR3 contains 16 residues. The CDR3 here is CATSRGRGGGTDTQYF. The CDR3 DNA reads TGTGCCACCAGCAGAGGACGCGGCGGAGGCACAGATACGCAGTATTTT.

This clonotype was observed a handful of times. This sequence joins TRBV24-1 and TRBJ1-1; 12 bases map to TRBD1. J lost 4 bases, V lost 4 bases, and 6 bases had no gene match. The CDR3 totals 16 residues. The germline V gene has CDR1 KGHDR and CDR2 SFDVKD. This chain's CDR3 is CATSEAGTGGPTEAFF. DNA of the CDR3: TGTGCCACCAGTGAAGCCGGGACAGGGGGCCCCACTGAAGCTTTCTTT.

The genes are TRBV12-3 or TRBV12-4 and TRBJ1-2; 7 nucleotides line up with TRBD1. The CDR3 spans 13 residues. V lost 5 bases, J lost 5 bases, and 5 bases stayed unmatched. In DNA, the CDR3 is TGTGCCAGCAGTAAGGGACAGAAGTATGGCTACACCTTC. It is translated as CASSKGQKYGYTF.

This clonotype was recorded at least ten times. The chain uses TRBV5-1 and TRBJ2-2, with 8 bases matching TRBD2. This CDR3 is 14 amino acids long. The V gene's germline CDR1 is SGHRS and CDR2 YFSETQ. V gave up 6 bases and J gave up 6 bases; unmatched junction bases: 7. CDR3 in amino acids: CASKMVAGPGELFF. CDR3 sequence (DNA): TGCGCCAGCAAAATGGTAGCGGGACCCGGGGAGCTGTTTTTT.

This chain joins TRBV6-2 or TRBV6-3 and TRBJ2-3; D remains unclear. With 8 bases removed from V and 5 bases from J, the gap between germline ends came to 8 bases. The CDR3 is made up of 11 amino acids. The germline CDR1 and CDR2 sequences are MNHEY and SVGEGT. The CDR3 coding sequence is TGTGCCAGCGCCAGCCTAGATACGCAGTATTTT. It codes for CASASLDTQYF.

This clonotype was counted between two and nine times. The chain has TRBV6-2 or TRBV6-3 and TRBJ1-5; D is unclear. The germline gives CDR1 MNHEY, CDR2 SVGEGT. Trimming removed 3 bases from V and 1 base from J, with 7 bases in between. The CDR3 spans 14 residues. The DNA of the CDR3 is TGTGCCAGCAGTTATGGCCGGAGCAATCAGCCCCAGCATTTT. Residues: CASSYGRSNQPQHF.

Only a few counts were recorded for this clonotype. This could be a read error, since a much larger clone is one nucleotide away. The V call is TRBV7-3, the J call TRBJ2-3; D is undetermined. V lost 4 bases, J lost 3 bases, and 5 bases lay in between. There are 12 residues in the CDR3. Per the germline V gene, CDR1 is SGHTA and CDR2 is FQGTGA. The CDR3 nucleotides read TGTGCCAGCAGCTCTAGGACAGATACGCAGTATTTT. It codes for CASSSRTDTQYF.

The V gene is TRBV6-5, the J gene TRBJ2-1; 9 bases map to TRBD2. The CDR3 sequence is 14 residues long. Trimming took 7 bases from V and 8 from J; bases not matched to a gene: 9. Germline CDR1 MNHEY, CDR2 SVGAGI. CDR3 sequence: CASKPGLANDEQFF. In DNA form, the CDR3 reads TGTGCCAGCAAACCGGGACTAGCCAACGATGAGCAGTTCTTC.